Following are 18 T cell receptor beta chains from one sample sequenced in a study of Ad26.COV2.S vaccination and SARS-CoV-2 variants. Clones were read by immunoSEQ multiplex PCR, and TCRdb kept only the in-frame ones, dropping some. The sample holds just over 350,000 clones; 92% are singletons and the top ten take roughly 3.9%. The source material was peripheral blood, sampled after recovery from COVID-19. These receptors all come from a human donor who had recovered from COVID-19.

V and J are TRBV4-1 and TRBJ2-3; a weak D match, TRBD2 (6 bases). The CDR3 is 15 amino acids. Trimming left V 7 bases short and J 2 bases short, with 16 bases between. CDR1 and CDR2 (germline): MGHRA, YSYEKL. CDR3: CASNLGDFYTDTQYF. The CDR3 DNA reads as TGCGCCAGCAATCTCGGGGACTTCTACACAGATACGCAGTATTTT.

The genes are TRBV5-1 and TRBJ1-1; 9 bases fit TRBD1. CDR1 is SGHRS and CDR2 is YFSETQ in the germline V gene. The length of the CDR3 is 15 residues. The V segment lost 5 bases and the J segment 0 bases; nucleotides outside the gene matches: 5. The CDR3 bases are TGCGCCAGCAGGGAGGGGACAGGGATGAACACTGAAGCTTTCTTT. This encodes CASREGTGMNTEAFF.

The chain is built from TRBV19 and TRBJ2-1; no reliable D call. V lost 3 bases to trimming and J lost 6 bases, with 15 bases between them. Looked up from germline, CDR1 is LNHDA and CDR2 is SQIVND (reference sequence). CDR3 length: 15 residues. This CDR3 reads CASSIPPLTGNEQFF. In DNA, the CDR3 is TGTGCCAGTAGTATTCCCCCGCTCACTGGCAATGAGCAGTTCTTC.

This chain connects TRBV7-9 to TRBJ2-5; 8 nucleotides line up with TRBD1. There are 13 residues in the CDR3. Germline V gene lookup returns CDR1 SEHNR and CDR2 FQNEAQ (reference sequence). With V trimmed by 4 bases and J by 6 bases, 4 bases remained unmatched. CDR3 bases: TGTGCCAGCAGCTCCGGACAGGGACAGACCCAGTACTTC. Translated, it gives CASSSGQGQTQYF. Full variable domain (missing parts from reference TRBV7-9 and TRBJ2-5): DTGVSQNPRHKITKRGQNVTFRCDPISEHNRLYWYRQTLGQGPEFLTYFQNEAQLEKSRLLSDRFSAERPKGSFSTLEIQRTEQGDSAMYLCASSSGQGQTQYFGPGTRLLVL.

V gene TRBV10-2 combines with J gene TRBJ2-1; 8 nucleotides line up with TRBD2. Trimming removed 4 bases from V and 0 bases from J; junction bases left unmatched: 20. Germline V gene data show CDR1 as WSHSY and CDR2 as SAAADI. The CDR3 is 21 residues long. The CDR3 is CASSGVVASGPSGGSYNEQFF. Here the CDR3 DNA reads TGCGCCAGCAGTGGAGTGGTGGCTAGCGGGCCATCAGGAGGCTCCTACAATGAGCAGTTCTTC.

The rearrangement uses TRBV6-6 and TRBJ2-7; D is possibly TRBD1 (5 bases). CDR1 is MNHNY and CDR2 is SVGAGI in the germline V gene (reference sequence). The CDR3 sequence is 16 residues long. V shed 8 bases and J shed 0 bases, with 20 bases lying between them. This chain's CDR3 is CASRPLGSGASYEQYF. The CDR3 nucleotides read TGTGCCAGCCGCCCGCTAGGCAGTGGGGCCTCCTACGAGCAGTACTTC.

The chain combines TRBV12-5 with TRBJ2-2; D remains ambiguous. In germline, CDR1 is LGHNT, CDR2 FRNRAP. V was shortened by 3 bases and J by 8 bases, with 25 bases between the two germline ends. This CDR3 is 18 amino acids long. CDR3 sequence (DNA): TGTGCTAGTGGTTTTGGGCAGTCCGAACTCCATTCGACTGGGGAGCTGTTTTTT. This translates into CASGFGQSELHSTGELFF.

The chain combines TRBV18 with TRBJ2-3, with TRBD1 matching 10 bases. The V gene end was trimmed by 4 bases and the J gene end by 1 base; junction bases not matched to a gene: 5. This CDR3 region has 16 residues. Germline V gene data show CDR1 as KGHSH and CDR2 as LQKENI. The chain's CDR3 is CASSLTTGGGTDTQYF. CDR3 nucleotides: TGTGCCAGCTCACTTACGACAGGGGGCGGCACAGATACGCAGTATTTT. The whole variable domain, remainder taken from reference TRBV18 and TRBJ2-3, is NAGVMQNPRHLVRRRGQEARLRCSPMKGHSHVYWYRQLPEEGLKFMVYLQKENIIDESGMPKERFSAEFPKEGPSILRIQQVVRGDSAAYFCASSLTTGGGTDTQYFGPGTRLTVL.

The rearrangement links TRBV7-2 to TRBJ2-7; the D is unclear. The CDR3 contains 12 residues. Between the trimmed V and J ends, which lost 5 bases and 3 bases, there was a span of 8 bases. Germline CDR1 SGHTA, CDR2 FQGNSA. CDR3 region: CASSQSIYEQYF. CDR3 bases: TGTGCCAGCAGCCAGTCGATCTACGAGCAGTACTTC.

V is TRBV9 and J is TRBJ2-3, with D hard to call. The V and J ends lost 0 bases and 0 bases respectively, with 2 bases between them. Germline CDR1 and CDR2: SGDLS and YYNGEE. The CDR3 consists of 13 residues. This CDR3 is CASSVDSTDTQYF. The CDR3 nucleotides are TGTGCCAGCAGCGTAGACAGCACAGATACGCAGTATTTT.

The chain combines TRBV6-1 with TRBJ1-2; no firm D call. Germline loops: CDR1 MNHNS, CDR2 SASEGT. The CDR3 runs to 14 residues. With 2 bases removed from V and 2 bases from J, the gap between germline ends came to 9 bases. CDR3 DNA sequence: TGTGCCAGCAGTGAACGGTACGGGAACTATGGCTACACCTTC. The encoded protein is CASSERYGNYGYTF.

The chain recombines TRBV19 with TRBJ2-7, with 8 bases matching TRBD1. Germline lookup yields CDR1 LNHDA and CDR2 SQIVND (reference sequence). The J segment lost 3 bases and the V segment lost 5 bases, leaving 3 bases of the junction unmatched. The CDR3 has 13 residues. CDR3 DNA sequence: TGTGCCAGTAGTTTACAGGGGGGCTACGAGCAGTACTTC. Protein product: CASSLQGGYEQYF. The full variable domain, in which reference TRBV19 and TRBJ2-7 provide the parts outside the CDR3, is DGGITQSPKYLFRKEGQNVTLSCEQNLNHDAMYWYRQDPGQGLRLIYYSQIVNDFQKGDIAEGYSVSREKKESFPLTVTSAQKNPTAFYLCASSLQGGYEQYFGPGTRLTVT.

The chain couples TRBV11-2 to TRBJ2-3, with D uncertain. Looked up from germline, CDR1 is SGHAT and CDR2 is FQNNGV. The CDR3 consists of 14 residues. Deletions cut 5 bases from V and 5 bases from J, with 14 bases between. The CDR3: CASSPRVGVDTQYF. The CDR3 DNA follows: TGTGCCAGCAGCCCGCGTGTTGGCGTAGATACGCAGTATTTT. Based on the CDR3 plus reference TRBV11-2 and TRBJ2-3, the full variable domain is EAGVAQSPRYKIIEKRQSVAFWCNPISGHATLYWYQQILGQGPKLLIQFQNNGVVDDSQLPKDRFSAERLKGVDSTLKIQPAKLEDSAVYLCASSPRVGVDTQYFGPGTRLTVL.

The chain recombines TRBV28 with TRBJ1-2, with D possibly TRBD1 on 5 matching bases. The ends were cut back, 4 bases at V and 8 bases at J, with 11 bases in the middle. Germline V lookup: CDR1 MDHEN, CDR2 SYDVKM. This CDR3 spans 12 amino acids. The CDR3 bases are TGTGCCAGCAGTTCTCAGGGTTGGGGCTACACCTTC. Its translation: CASSSQGWGYTF.

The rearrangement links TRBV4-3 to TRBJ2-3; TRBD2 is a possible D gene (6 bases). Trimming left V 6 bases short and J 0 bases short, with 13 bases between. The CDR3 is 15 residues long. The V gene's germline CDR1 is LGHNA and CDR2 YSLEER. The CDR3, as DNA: TGCGCCAGCAGTCCCATGGGGGGTAGCACAGATACGCAGTATTTT. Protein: CASSPMGGSTDTQYF.

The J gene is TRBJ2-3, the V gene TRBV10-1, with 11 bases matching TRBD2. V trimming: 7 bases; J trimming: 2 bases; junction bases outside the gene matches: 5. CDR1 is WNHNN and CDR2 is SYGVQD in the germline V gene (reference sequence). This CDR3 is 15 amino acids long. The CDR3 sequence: CASTLLAGATDTQYF. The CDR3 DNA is TGCGCCAGCACTCTACTAGCGGGGGCCACAGATACGCAGTATTTT.

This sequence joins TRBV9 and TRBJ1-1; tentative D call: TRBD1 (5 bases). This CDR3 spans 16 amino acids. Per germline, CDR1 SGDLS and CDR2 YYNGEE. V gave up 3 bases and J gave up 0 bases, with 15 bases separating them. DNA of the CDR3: TGTGCCAGCAGCGAGAGAGAAGACAGACTGAACACTGAAGCTTTCTTT. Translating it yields CASSEREDRLNTEAFF.

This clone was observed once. The CDR3 sequence is CASSLGLAANTGELFF. Written as DNA, the CDR3 is TGTGCCAGCAGCCTCGGACTAGCGGCGAACACCGGGGAGCTGTTTTTT. This chain uses TRBV9 with TRBJ2-2; 10 bases match TRBD2. This CDR3 region has 16 residues. CDR1 and CDR2 (germline): SGDLS, YYNGEE. V shed 4 bases and J 0 bases; nucleotides not matched to a gene: 3. The variable domain in full, with the rest retrieved from reference TRBV9 and TRBJ2-2, is DSGVTQTPKHLITATGQRVTLRCSPRSGDLSVYWYQQSLDQGLQFLIQYYNGEERAKGNILERFSAQQFPDLHSELNLSSLELGDSALYFCASSLGLAANTGELFFGEGSRLTVL.